Listed here are 7 T cell receptor beta chains from one sample, sequenced in a study of blood T cell repertoires in COVID-19. Clones were read by immunoSEQ multiplex PCR, and TCRdb kept only the in-frame ones, dropping some. The sample consists of 100,000 or so clones, 70% to 90% of them appearing once. The sequenced sample was peripheral blood. The origin of the receptors is a woman aged 55-70 years with acute or convalescent COVID-19.

J is TRBJ1-2 and V is TRBV28; TRBD1 might be the D (6 bases). The CDR3 runs 12 residues. Germline CDR1 reads MDHEN; CDR2 reads SYDVKM. V lost 10 bases, J lost 3 bases, and 12 bases lay in between. CDR3 sequence (DNA): TGTGCCACCTCAGACAGGTACTATGGCTACACCTTC. It codes for CATSDRYYGYTF.

The chain employs TRBV6-6 and TRBJ2-1; 7 nucleotides agree with TRBD1. The trim removed 5 bases at V and 10 bases at J, leaving 5 bases unmatched. The CDR3 contains 12 residues. The germline V gene encodes CDR1 MNHNY and CDR2 SVGAGI (reference sequence). The CDR3, as DNA: TGTGCCAGCAGTACAGGGGTCGGCGAGCAGTTCTTC. It is translated as CASSTGVGEQFF.

CDR3 sequence: CSVSGTPGSGNTIYF. DNA of the CDR3: TGCAGCGTTTCCGGGACACCGGGCTCTGGAAACACCATATATTTT. V gene TRBV29-1 combines with J gene TRBJ1-3; D is perhaps TRBD1 (6 bases). Deletions cut 5 bases from V and 0 bases from J, with 14 bases between. The CDR3 is made up of 15 amino acids. CDR1 is SQVTM and CDR2 is ANQGSEA in the germline V gene.

The V call is TRBV3-1 (or the pseudogene TRBV3-2), the J call TRBJ2-5; D is unclear. Trimming took 1 base from V and 5 from J, leaving 11 bases between them. Germline-derived CDR1 and CDR2 are LGHDT and YNNKEL (reference sequence). The CDR3 consists of 14 residues. CDR3 coding DNA: TGTGCCAGCAGCCAAGGGCACTACCTCGAGACCCAGTACTTC. It encodes CASSQGHYLETQYF.

The chain uses TRBV28 and TRBJ2-7; D may be TRBD1 (6 bases). The CDR3 is 15 amino acids. Trimming pared 4 bases from V and 0 bases from J, leaving 13 bases between. Germline CDR1 and CDR2: MDHEN and SYDVKM. The CDR3 DNA follows: TGTGCCAGCAGTTCCGGGACACTCCTCTCCTACGAGCAGTACGTC. Protein sequence: CASSSGTLLSYEQYV.

V gene TRBV7-3 combines with J gene TRBJ2-1, with 14 bases identical to TRBD2. This CDR3 spans 17 amino acids. CDR1 is SGHTA, CDR2 FQGTGA, per germline. J lost 3 bases, V lost 4 bases, and 5 bases had no gene match. CDR3 in amino acids: CASSSRLAGGRYNEQFF. The CDR3 DNA sequence: TGTGCCAGCAGCTCTCGACTAGCGGGAGGGCGCTACAATGAGCAGTTCTTC.

The chain couples TRBV3-1 (or the pseudogene TRBV3-2) to TRBJ2-1; possibly TRBD1 for D (5 bases). This CDR3 is 13 amino acids long. Between the trimmed V and J ends, which lost 6 bases and 12 bases, there was a span of 18 bases. Germline V gene sequence: CDR1 LGHDT, CDR2 YNNKEL (reference sequence). The CDR3 loop is CASSVRVDSTQFF. The CDR3 DNA follows: TGTGCCAGCAGTGTTAGGGTCGACAGTACGCAGTTCTTC.